This T cell receptor (beta chain) was profiled in a study of T cells in Graves' hyperthyroidism and ophthalmopathy (dated by TCRdb to about 2019). Regarding the research as a whole: Peripheral blood was collected at initial diagnosis, before any treatment. TCR V-J signatures able to tell the groups apart were searched for in a discovery cohort of more than 90 patients, of whom under 45 had Graves' ophthalmopathy and around 57 had stable Graves' hyperthyroidism. An independent validation cohort of 18 to 20 hyperthyroidism patients and 17 patients who later progressed to ophthalmopathy tested prospective prediction of ophthalmopathy. The 95 to 100 discovery patients were randomly divided into training and test sets at a 7:3 ratio. In addition, the study compared T-cell repertoires in thyroid tissue and in blood from over 5 Graves' hyperthyroidism patients. Following sampling, methimazole starting at 30 mg daily was given to hyperthyroidism patients, and high-dose intravenous methylprednisolone was given to ophthalmopathy patients. The paper describes TCR Vbeta CDR3 sequencing of more than 120 peripheral blood samples, made up of under 50 ophthalmopathy patients, roughly 72 hyperthyroidism patients and about 17 progressor patients.

Ten or more counts support this clonotype. Its antigen remains unidentified. No much larger clone is present one base from it, and per-base qualities are unavailable. Broad study findings and their caveats: Most expanded thyroid clonotypes (frequency above 0.001) were also detected in blood, a finding suggesting that blood repertoires may reflect thyroid immune responses. Sample size was not statistically predetermined, and blinding of investigators to group allocation was not performed. In validation, the model predicted progression to ophthalmopathy with 55% to 71% sensitivity and approximately 72% specificity, a median of 6.5 months before onset. A 13 V-J signature model separated ophthalmopathy from stable hyperthyroidism, with 87.88% sensitivity and approximately 81% specificity in cross-validation and 80%/75% in testing.

The hyperthyroidism patients were between 18 and 65 years old and newly diagnosed, with a disease duration of less than 2 months. The study excluded patients with uncontrolled infections, other autoimmune diseases, pregnancy or lactation. Diagnoses were based on clinical symptoms, serum thyroxine and TRAb, thyroid ultrasound and orbital computed tomography. Blood from progressor patients was drawn when they were first diagnosed with hyperthyroidism, before any ophthalmopathy symptoms appeared. Ficoll-Paque density gradient centrifugation was used to isolate PBMCs from 10 ml of fresh peripheral blood. Patients classed as progressors first received a Graves' hyperthyroidism diagnosis and then went on to develop ophthalmopathy during follow-up. Total RNA was extracted using Trizol reagent, and RNA quality was assessed on an Agilent 2100 Bioanalyzer. V is cut by 0 bases and J by 7 bases, and the space between the germline ends is 16 bases. The cysteine opens and the phenylalanine closes a CDR3 of 16 amino acids. Solely the CDR3 DNA is kept, with 48 bases framed from the first base. In the germline V gene, CDR1 corresponds to MNHNS and CDR2 to SASEGT.

Amplification of TCR beta CDR3 regions was carried out from RNA transcripts. The TCR CDR3 was subjected to a first round of RT-PCR using the HTBI primer set and the Qiagen OneStep RT-PCR kit. The libraries were constructed in a second round of multiplex PCR and then size-selected and purified. The libraries were sequenced on an Illumina HiSeq2000 using paired-end 100 bp reads. Under the source paper's analysis protocol: Raw data were processed with SOAPnuke, discarding reads with adapters, uncalled bases, mean Phred below 15, or no exact constant-primer or identifier match. High-quality paired reads were merged using COPE v1.2.5, and each unique nucleotide sequence was defined as a clonotype. MiTCR v1.1 was used to align clonotypes to the IMGT TRBV, TRBD and TRBJ reference segments. Only V-J combinations with frequency above 0.0001, covering 99% to 99.2% of repertoires, were analysed. The TCS score was defined as F50 (clonal expansion) divided by E x V (chaos), with BLOSUM62-based TCRdist calculated between CDR3 peptides within each V-J. Welch's t-statistics and random forest reduced 514 V-J features to about 13, which were used in a naive Bayes classifier (R e1071). TCRdb reworked the public reads: Q25 trimming with fastp, MiXCR clone assembly, productive beta chains retained. Rows with a matching CDR3 protein are joined into one entry that keeps the most common DNA and genes. TCRdb's processing, not the study's, gives the V and J calls here. The sample yields about 250,000 distinct CDR3 sequences; roughly 15% were counted once. The ten biggest clones cover over 25% of the sample.

The chain joins TRBV6-1 to TRBJ1-5, and possibly TRBD1, on 5 matching bases. What was sequenced was blood. This clonotype originated in a woman aged 50 to 65 with Graves' hyperthyroidism that later progressed to Graves' ophthalmopathy. The CDR3 corresponds to CASSEAFGQGFQPQHF. The nucleotide sequence is given as TGTGCCAGCAGTGAAGCTTTCGGGCAGGGTTTCCAGCCCCAGCATTTT.